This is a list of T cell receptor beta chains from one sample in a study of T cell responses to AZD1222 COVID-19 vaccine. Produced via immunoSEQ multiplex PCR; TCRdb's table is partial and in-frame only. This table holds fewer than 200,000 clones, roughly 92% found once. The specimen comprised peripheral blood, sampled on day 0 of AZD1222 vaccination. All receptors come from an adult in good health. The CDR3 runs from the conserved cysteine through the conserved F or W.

CASRGQANQPQHF TRBJ1-5 TRBV27 13
CATSGLAGVEDTQYF TRBJ2-3 TRBV24-1 15
CSVDAGKNIQYF TRBJ2-4 TRBV29-1 12
CASSEWSTDTQYF TRBJ2-3 TRBV25-1 13
CAISEQGFHEQYF TRBJ2-7 TRBV10-3 13
CASSFFPESGYGYTF TRBJ1-2 TRBV27 15
CATSRDLFTGNTEAFF TRBJ1-1 TRBV15 16
CASSLLTGVRETQYF TRBJ2-5 TRBV7-9 15
CASSYGKVRHREKLFF TRBJ1-4 TRBV6-5 16
CASWRGLADLNEQFF TRBJ2-1 TRBV27 15
CASSPPTSSYNEQFF TRBJ2-1 TRBV19 15
CASSIGRVDGYTF TRBJ1-2 TRBV19 13
CASSYRTGMNTEAFF TRBJ1-1 TRBV5-4 15
CASSETGDTQYF TRBJ2-3 TRBV6-1 12
CASSPHATGELFF TRBJ2-2 TRBV3-1/TRBV3-2 13
CASASGTTGRGSPLHF TRBJ1-6 TRBV2 16
CASSSRTSQNTGELFF TRBJ2-2 TRBV7-9 16
CASSKAKDRGTDTQYF TRBJ2-3 TRBV21-1 16
CASSPLQGDYGYTF TRBJ1-2 TRBV3-1/TRBV3-2 14
CATSAAGAYEQYF TRBJ2-7 TRBV24-1 13
CASSISGRYEQYF TRBJ2-7 TRBV7-9 13
CASSLSHEAFF TRBJ1-1 TRBV12-3/TRBV12-4 11
CASSRDFPDTQYF TRBJ2-3 TRBV14 13
CASRSDRGDSPLHF TRBJ1-6 TRBV7-9 14
CASSGDLGPDISYEQYF TRBJ2-7 TRBV7-9 17
CSVVDGRTEAFF TRBJ1-1 TRBV29-1 12
CASSLVIPYTGELFF TRBJ2-2 TRBV11-2 15
CASSPSGQGELPLHF TRBJ1-6 TRBV5-1 15
CASRSPGRDGNEQFF TRBJ2-1 TRBV7-9 15
CASSGTGNTGELFF TRBJ2-2 TRBV27 14
CASSLAGAPGEAFF TRBJ1-1 TRBV5-1 14
CATSDSGRYGYTF TRBJ1-2 TRBV24-1 13
CASSFGGNQPQHF TRBJ1-5 TRBV27 13
CASSDHWRGTGSEAFF TRBJ1-1 TRBV25-1 16
CASSDDWGYEQYF TRBJ2-7 TRBV6-1 13
CASKGANNEQFF TRBJ2-1 TRBV12-3/TRBV12-4 12
CATWQGGLRPQHF TRBJ1-5 TRBV19 13
CSVVGGWRWAPGEETQYF TRBJ2-5 TRBV29-1 18
CASSEAFPGAEAFF TRBJ1-1 TRBV6-1 14
CATQEDSGRIYEQYF TRBJ2-7 TRBV6-5 15
CASKEVHGYTF TRBJ1-2 TRBV6-7 11
CASSQIAGVVTEAFF TRBJ1-1 TRBV7-9 15
CASSFGREGPREQYF TRBJ2-7 TRBV11-2 15
CASSSAGVGYTF TRBJ1-2 TRBV7-9 12
CASSQQTSGTSVYYEQYF TRBJ2-7 TRBV4-1 18
CSIGTSGSETQYF TRBJ2-5 TRBV29-1 13
CASTTGTIDEKLFF TRBJ1-4 TRBV2 14
CASSLSSGATYEQYF TRBJ2-7 TRBV7-8 15
CASSLFTVNTEAFF TRBJ1-1 TRBV7-9 14
CASSPRGGASTGELFF TRBJ2-2 TRBV5-1 16
CASSDKRHNTEAFF TRBJ1-1 TRBV2 14
CATSSLFGREQFF TRBJ2-1 TRBV24-1 13
CASSGQGNSYEQYF TRBJ2-7 TRBV6-5 14
CASSTRPNNEQYF TRBJ2-7 TRBV28 13
CASSPGQGDNQPQHF TRBJ1-5 TRBV6-5 15
CASSSSGNYYEQYF TRBJ2-7 TRBV5-1 14
CASSWGWGRANTEAFF TRBJ1-1 TRBV4-1 16
CASSEYRTYERYTF TRBJ1-2 TRBV25-1 14
CASSQLTGQNTGELFF TRBJ2-2 TRBV3-1/TRBV3-2 16